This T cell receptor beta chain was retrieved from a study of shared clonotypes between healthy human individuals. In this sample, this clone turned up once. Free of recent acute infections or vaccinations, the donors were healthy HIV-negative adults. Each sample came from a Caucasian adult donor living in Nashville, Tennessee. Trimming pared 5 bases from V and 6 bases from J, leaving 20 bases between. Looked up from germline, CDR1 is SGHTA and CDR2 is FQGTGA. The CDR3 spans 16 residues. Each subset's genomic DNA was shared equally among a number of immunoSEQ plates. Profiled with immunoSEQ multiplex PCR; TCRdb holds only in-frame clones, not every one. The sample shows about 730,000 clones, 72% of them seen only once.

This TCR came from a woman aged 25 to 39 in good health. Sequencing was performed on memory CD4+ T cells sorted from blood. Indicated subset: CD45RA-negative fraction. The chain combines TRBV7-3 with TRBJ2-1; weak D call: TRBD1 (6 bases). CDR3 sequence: CASSPSSGQRSNEQFF. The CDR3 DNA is TGTGCCAGCAGCCCAAGTTCCGGACAGCGAAGCAATGAGCAGTTCTTC.